Listed here are 28 T cell receptor beta chains from one sample, sequenced in a study of PD-L1 blockade in urothelial cancer. Only in-frame clones appear in the TCRdb table, and some are missing; sequencing was by immunoSEQ multiplex PCR. The sample lists approximately 100,000 clones, approximately 85% occurring once. Sequenced here: PBMCs, sampled around atezolizumab (anti-PD-L1) treatment. These receptors originate from a man in his forties or fifties with urothelial cancer.

This rearrangement joins TRBV9 to TRBJ2-2; 8 bases agree with TRBD1. This CDR3 region has 15 residues. The J segment lost 7 bases and the V segment lost 3 bases, leaving 8 bases of the junction unmatched. The germline V gene has CDR1 SGDLS and CDR2 YYNGEE. The DNA of the CDR3 is TGTGCCAGCAGCGGGCAGGGGGCTAAAGGCGGGGAGCTGTTTTTT. The encoded protein is CASSGQGAKGGELFF.

The rearrangement links TRBV19 to TRBJ2-7; 7 bases line up with TRBD2. Germline assignment: CDR1 LNHDA and CDR2 SQIVND (reference sequence). V lost 5 bases, J lost 4 bases, and 11 bases stayed unmatched. This CDR3 has 15 amino acids. CDR3 in amino acids: CASSYGSSGIYEQYF. CDR3 nucleotides: TGTGCCAGTAGTTATGGATCAAGCGGGATTTACGAGCAGTACTTC.

Only a few counts were recorded for this clone. Different DNA sequences within this sample yield the same CDR3. The chain couples TRBV19 to TRBJ1-5; 8 nucleotides agree with TRBD1. V trimming: 6 bases; J trimming: 2 bases; junction bases outside the gene matches: 3. CDR3 length: 14 amino acids. Germline CDR1 is LNHDA and CDR2 is SQIVND (reference sequence). CDR3 nucleotide sequence: TGTGCCAGTAGACCGGGACAGGGCAATCAGCCCCAGCATTTT. Its protein product is CASRPGQGNQPQHF. Looking up the rest from reference TRBV19 and TRBJ1-5 gives the full variable domain: DGGITQSPKYLFRKEGQNVTLSCEQNLNHDAMYWYRQDPGQGLRLIYYSQIVNDFQKGDIAEGYSVSREKKESFPLTVTSAQKNPTAFYLCASRPGQGNQPQHFGDGTRLSIL.

In regard to this clone: The identical CDR3 is also encoded by other nucleotide sequences in the sample. V usage is TRBV2 and J usage is TRBJ1-4, with TRBD1 matching 8 bases. Germline V gene lookup returns CDR1 SNHLY and CDR2 FYNNEI. V lost 3 bases, J lost 5 bases, and 5 bases stayed unmatched. The CDR3 sequence is 15 residues long. The CDR3 loop is CASSEAGTGNEKLFF. The CDR3, as DNA: TGTGCCAGCAGTGAGGCCGGGACAGGAAATGAAAAACTGTTTTTT.

J is TRBJ2-7 and V is TRBV7-9, with 10 bases aligning to TRBD1. Germline assignment: CDR1 SEHNR and CDR2 FQNEAQ (reference sequence). This CDR3 comprises 16 residues. Unmatched junction bases numbered 8, after V lost 1 base and J lost 5 bases. The CDR3 nucleotides are TGTGCCAGCAGCTTAGATCCCGGACAGGGGGTGGACGAGCAGTACTTC. It is translated as CASSLDPGQGVDEQYF.

The chain recombines TRBV5-5 with TRBJ1-2; TRBD1 agrees at 9 bases. The germline gives CDR1 SGHKS, CDR2 YYEKEE (reference sequence). The CDR3 sequence is 15 residues long. V lost 1 base, J lost 6 bases, and 7 bases stayed unmatched. CDR3 protein: CASSLTGGYLNGYTF. The CDR3, as DNA: TGTGCCAGCAGCTTGACAGGGGGCTATCTGAATGGCTACACCTTC.

This rearrangement joins TRBV5-4 to TRBJ1-2; 7 bases map to TRBD1. The J segment lost 3 bases and the V segment lost 4 bases, leaving 6 bases of the junction unmatched. Germline CDR1 is SGHNT and CDR2 is YYREEE (reference sequence). The CDR3 is made up of 14 amino acids. CDR3: CASSRDGQDYGYTF. The CDR3 bases are TGTGCCAGCAGCCGAGACGGACAGGACTATGGCTACACCTTC.

The chain couples TRBV6-1 to TRBJ1-3; tentatively, D is TRBD1 (5 bases). Germline-derived CDR1 and CDR2 are MNHNS and SASEGT. The CDR3 sequence is 16 residues long. Trimming removed 3 bases at V and 11 bases at J, with 23 bases between. The CDR3 region is CASSEGRVWQGVSIYF. The DNA of the CDR3 is TGTGCCAGCAGTGAGGGGAGGGTCTGGCAGGGTGTTTCCATATATTTT.

The chain links TRBV2 to TRBJ2-7, with 10 bases identical to TRBD2. CDR3 length equals 15 residues. V shed 6 bases, J shed 3 bases, and the junction held 8 bases outside the gene matches. Germline loops: CDR1 SNHLY, CDR2 FYNNEI. The CDR3 sequence: CASRDLAGDVYEQYF. Written as DNA, the CDR3 is TGTGCCAGCAGGGACCTAGCGGGAGATGTCTACGAGCAGTACTTC.

The genes are TRBV15 and TRBJ1-1; 9 bases agree with TRBD1. J was trimmed by 3 bases and V by 3 bases; bases with no gene match: 2. Germline loops: CDR1 LNHNV, CDR2 YYDKDF (reference sequence). The CDR3 is 14 residues long. The CDR3 coding sequence is TGTGCCACCAGCAGGGACAGGGGTTACACTGAAGCTTTCTTT. As protein: CATSRDRGYTEAFF.

The chain uses TRBV7-2 and TRBJ2-7; D is unresolved. CDR1 is SGHTA, CDR2 FQGNSA, per germline. V gave up 2 bases and J gave up 0 bases, with 8 bases separating them. The CDR3 has 14 residues. The CDR3 is CASSLQASSYEQYF. The CDR3 DNA sequence: TGTGCCAGCAGCTTACAGGCCAGCTCCTACGAGCAGTACTTC.

The gene calls are TRBV6-1 and TRBJ1-4; D call uncertain. There are 17 residues in the CDR3. Germline V gives CDR1 MNHNS, CDR2 SASEGT. Trimming cost V 3 bases and J 8 bases, with 22 bases left between them. CDR3 DNA sequence: TGTGCCAGCAGTGACCCAAGAGGGCAGATTCTAGGGGAAAAACTGTTTTTT. Its protein product is CASSDPRGQILGEKLFF.

This chain links TRBV7-2 with TRBJ2-7, with a tentative D call TRBD2 (5 bases). Germline values: CDR1 SGHTA, CDR2 FQGNSA. The CDR3 extends over 15 amino acids. V gave up 1 base and J gave up 0 bases, with 10 bases separating them. The CDR3, as DNA: TGTGCCAGCAGCTTAGGACTTACTAGCTCCTACGAGCAGTACTTC. Its translation: CASSLGLTSSYEQYF.

The rearrangement links TRBV7-9 to TRBJ2-1, with D possibly matching TRBD2 (5 bases). The ends were cut back, 1 base at V and 9 bases at J, with 13 bases in the middle. The CDR3 spans 14 residues. CDR1 is SEHNR and CDR2 is FQNEAQ in the germline V gene (reference sequence). Here the CDR3 reads CASSLGGDYGEQFF. DNA of the CDR3: TGTGCCAGCAGCTTAGGAGGAGACTATGGTGAGCAGTTCTTC. Full variable domain (remainder filled in from reference TRBV7-9 and TRBJ2-1): DTGVSQNPRHKITKRGQNVTFRCDPISEHNRLYWYRQTLGQGPEFLTYFQNEAQLEKSRLLSDRFSAERPKGSFSTLEIQRTEQGDSAMYLCASSLGGDYGEQFFGPGTRLTVL.

J is TRBJ2-6 and V is TRBV5-4; D not resolved. Germline V gives CDR1 SGHNT, CDR2 YYREEE (reference sequence). This CDR3 is built from 15 residues. The V gene lost 4 bases and the J gene lost 0 bases, with 8 bases spanning the gap. The CDR3 loop is CASSPGNSGANVLTF. CDR3 coding DNA: TGTGCCAGCAGCCCAGGAAACTCTGGGGCCAACGTCCTGACTTTC.

The gene calls are TRBV13 and TRBJ1-6; unclear D gene. The germline gives CDR1 PRHDT, CDR2 FYEKMQ (reference sequence). V lost 0 bases and J 14 bases, leaving 14 bases between the germline ends. The CDR3 contains 14 residues. CDR3 sequence (DNA): TGTGCCAGCAGCTTAGGCAGCGTTCTGTTATCCCTCCACTTT. It specifies CASSLGSVLLSLHF.

The J gene is TRBJ2-3, the V gene TRBV7-3; D unresolved. V was cut by 1 base and J by 1 base, with 3 bases left in between. CDR1 is SGHTA and CDR2 is FQGTGA in the germline V gene. The CDR3 sequence is 13 residues long. The CDR3 is CASSLIGTDTQYF. The CDR3 nucleotides are TGTGCCAGCAGCTTAATCGGCACAGATACGCAGTATTTT.

CDR3 loop: CASSATGGSGNTIYF. The CDR3 bases are TGTGCCAGCAGCGCCACAGGGGGCTCTGGAAACACCATATATTTT. V gene TRBV5-6 combines with J gene TRBJ1-3; 8 nucleotides match TRBD1. V was pared by 4 bases and J by 0 bases, with 3 bases of the junction left unmatched. Germline assignment: CDR1 SGHDT and CDR2 YYEEEE. The CDR3 extends over 15 amino acids.

The CDR3 DNA reads TGTGCCAGCTCCCCCCGGGACAGGGACGAGCAGTACTTC. Translated, it gives CASSPRDRDEQYF. This chain connects TRBV18 to TRBJ2-7; 9 positions match TRBD1. J lost 5 bases, V lost 6 bases, and 5 bases had no gene match. CDR3 size: 13 residues. CDR1 KGHSH and CDR2 LQKENI come from the germline V gene. Together with reference TRBV18 and TRBJ2-7, the CDR3 gives the full variable domain: NAGVMQNPRHLVRRRGQEARLRCSPMKGHSHVYWYRQLPEEGLKFMVYLQKENIIDESGMPKERFSAEFPKEGPSILRIQQVVRGDSAAYFCASSPRDRDEQYFGPGTRLTVT.

The chain joins TRBV15 to TRBJ2-1, with TRBD1 identical over 11 bases. The germline V gene encodes CDR1 LNHNV and CDR2 YYDKDF (reference sequence). The CDR3 is 16 amino acids. J lost 6 bases, V lost 6 bases, and 10 bases had no gene match. The CDR3 here is CATRGTGGLFGNEQFF. CDR3 nucleotide sequence: TGTGCCACCAGAGGGACAGGGGGACTCTTTGGCAATGAGCAGTTCTTC.

This sequence joins TRBV28 and TRBJ2-7; TRBD2 is a possible D gene (5 bases). This CDR3 is 11 amino acids long. V shed 8 bases and J shed 6 bases, with 11 bases lying between them. Germline V lookup: CDR1 MDHEN, CDR2 SYDVKM. The DNA of the CDR3 is TGTGCCAGCCACGGCGGACTCGAGCAGTACTTC. Amino acids: CASHGGLEQYF.

CDR3 region: CAWSVQPAGELFF. Here the CDR3 DNA reads TGTGCCTGGAGTGTACAACCAGCCGGGGAGCTGTTTTTT. This chain uses TRBV30 with TRBJ2-2; D unclear. The CDR3 is 13 amino acids. Between the trimmed V and J ends, which lost 0 bases and 6 bases, there was a span of 8 bases. Germline V lookup: CDR1 GTSNPN, CDR2 SVGIG (reference sequence).

The J gene is TRBJ1-6, the V gene TRBV5-4; 7 nucleotides align to TRBD1. CDR3 size: 15 residues. J lost 7 bases, V lost 1 base, and 5 bases had no gene match. CDR1 is SGHNT, CDR2 YYREEE, per germline (reference sequence). In DNA form, the CDR3 reads TGTGCCAGCAGCTTGAGTGGGACAGCGAATTCACCCCTCCACTTT. The encoded protein is CASSLSGTANSPLHF.

About this clone: Other DNA sequences in this sample translate to the same CDR3. The chain combines TRBV9 with TRBJ2-3, with D perhaps matching TRBD2 (5 bases). V lost 2 bases and J lost 0, with 7 bases in between. This CDR3 spans 14 amino acids. Germline V CDR1 and CDR2: SGDLS, YYNGEE. The CDR3 region has the DNA TGTGCCAGCAGCGTCAGCGGTAGCACAGATACGCAGTATTTT. Its protein is CASSVSGSTDTQYF.

The CDR3 nucleotides are TGTGCCAGCAGTTTGAGTCTAGCGGGAGCATCCAATGAGCAGTTCTTC. This gives the protein CASSLSLAGASNEQFF. The chain uses TRBV28 and TRBJ2-1, with 10 bases matching TRBD2. This CDR3 has 16 amino acids. Germline-derived CDR1 and CDR2 are MDHEN and SYDVKM. Unmatched junction bases numbered 8, after V lost 3 bases and J lost 6 bases.

This clone was counted once. The V gene is TRBV27, the J gene TRBJ1-4, with 9 bases lining up with TRBD1. The CDR3 contains 14 residues. Germline CDR1 and CDR2: MNHEY and SMNVEV (reference sequence). The V segment lost 6 bases and the J segment 7 bases; nucleotides outside the gene matches: 6. The CDR3 loop is CASSPWTGVEKLFF. Here the CDR3 DNA reads TGTGCCAGCAGCCCTTGGACAGGGGTTGAAAAACTGTTTTTT.

V gene TRBV9 combines with J gene TRBJ2-5; 10 bases are shared with TRBD1. Looked up from germline, CDR1 is SGDLS and CDR2 is YYNGEE. Trimming took 0 bases from V and 5 from J; bases not matched to a gene: 7. The CDR3 sequence is 16 residues long. CDR3 region: CASSVAIGTGVETQYF. In DNA, the CDR3 is TGTGCCAGCAGCGTAGCTATAGGGACAGGGGTTGAGACCCAGTACTTC.

CDR3 nucleotide sequence: TGTGCCAGCAGTACGCAGACAGGCCGCTCTGGAAACACCATATATTTT. It translates to CASSTQTGRSGNTIYF. This chain uses TRBV28 with TRBJ1-3; maybe TRBD1 (6 bases). The CDR3 spans 16 residues. V gave up 5 bases and J gave up 0 bases, with 14 bases separating them. Per the germline V gene, CDR1 is MDHEN and CDR2 is SYDVKM.